Below are 28 T cell receptor beta chains sequenced from a single sample in a study. Generated by immunoSEQ multiplex PCR, the TCRdb table keeps only in-frame clones and is missing some. The sample yields around 50,000 clones, 80% to 95% seen once. Material for sequencing was PBMCs. Receptors were obtained from a man in his forties with rheumatoid arthritis.

The chain joins TRBV2 to TRBJ1-2; D might be TRBD1 (6 bases). Germline V lookup: CDR1 SNHLY, CDR2 FYNNEI. V was clipped by 4 bases and J by 3 bases, with 9 bases between them. The CDR3 runs 13 residues. CDR3 in DNA: TGTGCCAGCAGTGCAGGGGTCGACTATGGCTACACCTTC. Protein sequence: CASSAGVDYGYTF.

J is TRBJ2-1 and V is TRBV6-1, with D possibly being TRBD2 (6 bases). In germline, CDR1 is MNHNS, CDR2 SASEGT. There are 14 residues in the CDR3. V was cut by 2 bases and J by 6 bases, with 11 bases left in between. CDR3 loop: CASSEYRGGNEQFF. CDR3 in DNA: TGTGCCAGCAGTGAATATAGGGGAGGCAATGAGCAGTTCTTC.

J is TRBJ2-3 and V is TRBV6-5, with a tentative D call TRBD1 (6 bases). The germline V gene has CDR1 MNHEY and CDR2 SVGAGI. V dropped 6 bases and J dropped 7 bases, with 17 bases sitting between them. The CDR3 spans 14 residues. CDR3 sequence: CASSILRGGHTQYF. The DNA for the CDR3 is TGTGCCAGCAGCATTCTACGAGGGGGACATACGCAGTATTTT.

In regard to this clone: The junction departs from the called germline gene at one end, perhaps through a read error. CDR3 in DNA: TGTGCCAGCAACTTGGCCGGGGATGGGGCCAACGTCCTGACTTTC. Its protein is CASNLAGDGANVLTF. V and J are TRBV5-4 and TRBJ2-6; D may be TRBD2 (5 bases). The germline V gene has CDR1 SGHNT and CDR2 YYREEE (reference sequence). There are 15 residues in the CDR3. Using reference TRBV5-4 and TRBJ2-6 for the parts outside the CDR3, the full variable domain is ETGVTQSPTHLIKTRGQQVTLRCSSQSGHNTVSWYQQALGQGPQFIFQYYREEENGRGNFPPRFSGLQFPNYSSELNVNALELDDSALYLCASNLAGDGANVLTFGAGSRLTVL.

This clone appeared once. This chain joins TRBV28 and TRBJ2-1, with D unclear. Per germline, CDR1 MDHEN and CDR2 SYDVKM. V lost 5 bases, J lost 6 bases, and 20 bases lay in between. This CDR3 spans 16 amino acids. The CDR3 bases are TGTGCCAGCAGTACATTCGGCATGAGCACTACCAATGAGCAGTTCTTC. Its protein is CASSTFGMSTTNEQFF.

This chain links TRBV6-5 with TRBJ1-3; D remains ambiguous. The CDR3 consists of 16 residues. Between the trimmed V and J ends, which lost 0 bases and 3 bases, there was a span of 12 bases. CDR1 MNHEY and CDR2 SVGAGI come from the germline V gene. The DNA of the CDR3 is TGTGCCAGCAGTTACTCTCCGGGTCTACTTGGAAACACCATATATTTT. This sequence encodes CASSYSPGLLGNTIYF.

The chain carries TRBV6-6 and TRBJ1-1; D call uncertain. Germline lookup yields CDR1 MNHNY and CDR2 SVGAGI (reference sequence). CDR3 size: 15 residues. The V gene lost 2 bases and the J gene lost 4 bases, with 14 bases spanning the gap. The DNA of the CDR3 is TGTGCCAGCAGTTACCCGAACGGGGTCCCCACTGAAGCTTTCTTT. Translated: CASSYPNGVPTEAFF.

The chain is built from TRBV3-1 (or the pseudogene TRBV3-2) and TRBJ1-5; TRBD1 aligns across 10 bases. CDR1 is LGHDT and CDR2 is YNNKEL in the germline V gene (reference sequence). CDR3 size: 15 residues. J was trimmed by 6 bases and V by 3 bases; bases with no gene match: 5. In DNA, the CDR3 is TGTGCCAGCAGCCAGTCCGGGACAGGGGTTCAGCCCCAGCATTTT. Translation: CASSQSGTGVQPQHF.

The J gene is TRBJ2-3, the V gene TRBV28; the match to TRBD2 covers 9 bases. The CDR3 sequence is 13 residues long. CDR1 and CDR2 from the germline V gene are MDHEN and SYDVKM. V lost 8 bases and J lost 8; bases outside the gene matches: 8. The CDR3 DNA sequence: TGTGCCAGCTTCGGGCGGGAGGGCGGTACGCAGTATTTT. It yields the protein CASFGREGGTQYF.

The rearrangement links TRBV18 to TRBJ2-7; the match to TRBD2 covers 12 bases. This CDR3 is 14 amino acids long. V was clipped by 3 bases and J by 3 bases; unmatched bases: 0. Germline loops: CDR1 KGHSH, CDR2 LQKENI. The CDR3 DNA is TGTGCCAGCTCACCGACTAGCGGGAGCTACGAGCAGTACTTC. Translation: CASSPTSGSYEQYF.

This clone has only one observation. V and J are TRBV5-1 and TRBJ1-2; 10 bases map to TRBD1. The CDR3 is 13 residues long. The ends lost 4 bases at V and 5 bases at J; junction bases unmatched: 2. Germline assignment: CDR1 SGHRS and CDR2 YFSETQ. CDR3 DNA: TGCGCCAGCAGCCAGGGACAGGGGTATGGCTACACCTTC. Its protein is CASSQGQGYGYTF.

This chain links TRBV29-1 with TRBJ1-3; no clear D. Germline V gives CDR1 SQVTM, CDR2 ANQGSEA. This CDR3 is 12 amino acids long. Trimming cost V 6 bases and J 0 bases, with 6 bases left between them. CDR3: CSVRSSGNTIYF. CDR3 nucleotide sequence: TGCAGCGTCCGGAGCTCTGGAAACACCATATATTTT.

The V and J genes are TRBV30 and TRBJ2-7; the match to TRBD1 covers 8 bases. Looked up from germline, CDR1 is GTSNPN and CDR2 is SVGIG (reference sequence). The CDR3 has 13 residues. V was pared by 3 bases and J by 4 bases, with 5 bases of the junction left unmatched. The CDR3 is CAWRRQGAYEQYF. The CDR3 coding sequence is TGTGCCTGGAGGAGGCAGGGGGCTTACGAGCAGTACTTC.

This clone occurred once. The rearrangement uses TRBV7-6 and TRBJ1-2, with TRBD1 matching over 11 bases. The CDR3 sequence is 15 residues long. V gave up 5 bases and J gave up 3 bases; unmatched junction bases: 5. The V gene's germline CDR1 is SGHVS and CDR2 FNYEAQ. The CDR3 nucleotides are TGTGCCAGCAGCGGTGGACAGGGGGCACACTATGGCTACACCTTC. Translated: CASSGGQGAHYGYTF.

The J gene is TRBJ2-3, the V gene TRBV7-2; maybe TRBD1 (5 bases). The germline V gene has CDR1 SGHTA and CDR2 FQGNSA. The CDR3 length is 16 residues. Trimming stripped 0 bases from V and 5 bases from J, with 15 bases between. CDR3 DNA sequence: TGTGCCAGCAGCTTAGCGTTTGCAGGGTCGCAAGATACGCAGTATTTT. It translates to CASSLAFAGSQDTQYF.

The CDR3 nucleotides are TGTGCCAGCAGTATATACAGGGATACTGAAGCTTTCTTT. Its translation: CASSIYRDTEAFF. The chain uses TRBV27 and TRBJ1-1; the D gene is possibly TRBD1 (6 bases). Germline V lookup: CDR1 MNHEY, CDR2 SMNVEV (reference sequence). The CDR3 is 13 residues long. Trimming shortened V by 5 bases and J by 5 bases, and 12 bases separated the two germline ends.

This clone occurred a few times. CDR3 nucleotide sequence: TGTGCCACCTCCGGAGGGAGCAATGAAAAACTGTTTTTT. Translating it yields CATSGGSNEKLFF. The chain joins TRBV10-3 to TRBJ1-4; D call uncertain. Germline CDR1 reads ENHRY; CDR2 reads SYGVKD. V was clipped by 10 bases and J by 5 bases, with 14 bases between them. The CDR3 runs to 13 residues.

V is TRBV11-3 and J is TRBJ1-1; D is unresolved. V lost 2 bases to trimming and J lost 2 bases, with 6 bases between them. From germline, CDR1 is SGHNT and CDR2 YENEEA. The CDR3 length is 13 residues. CDR3 DNA sequence: TGTGCCAGCAGCTTAATGCTTAACACTGAAGCTTTCTTT. Amino acid sequence: CASSLMLNTEAFF.

Written as DNA, the CDR3 is TGTGCCAGCAGCCCAGCGGGGAACACTGAAGCTTTCTTT. Translation: CASSPAGNTEAFF. The chain combines TRBV7-9 with TRBJ1-1; D is unclear. V was pared by 5 bases and J by 1 base, with 8 bases between. From germline, CDR1 is SEHNR and CDR2 FQNEAQ (reference sequence). The CDR3 contains 13 residues.

The V and J genes are TRBV11-2 and TRBJ2-1; 10 bases match TRBD1. The trim removed 4 bases at V and 8 bases at J, leaving 5 bases unmatched. CDR1 is SGHAT, CDR2 FQNNGV, per germline. The CDR3 contains 14 residues. The chain's CDR3 is CASSSGQGGDEQFF. The CDR3 DNA sequence: TGTGCCAGCAGCTCCGGACAGGGGGGCGATGAGCAGTTCTTC.

The rearrangement joins TRBV7-2 to TRBJ2-1; 7 positions match TRBD1. Germline trimming cut 5 bases from V and 9 bases from J; bases unmatched to any gene: 13. CDR1 and CDR2 from the germline V gene are SGHTA and FQGNSA. The CDR3 is 15 residues long. The CDR3 DNA follows: TGTGCCAGCAGCCTCCCGGGACAGTGGGGTGTTGAGCAGTTCTTC. As protein: CASSLPGQWGVEQFF.

The genes are TRBV15 and TRBJ1-5, with D perhaps TRBD1 (6 bases). The CDR3 is 16 amino acids. The germline CDR1 and CDR2 sequences are LNHNV and YYDKDF (reference sequence). V lost 0 bases and J 6 bases, leaving 15 bases between the germline ends. CDR3 in DNA: TGTGCCACCAGCAGAGATCTGGACAGACGGGGTCAGCCCCAGCATTTT. Translating gives CATSRDLDRRGQPQHF.

The gene calls are TRBV9 and TRBJ2-2, with D hard to call. The CDR3 loop spans 13 amino acids. The germline V and J ends were trimmed by 3 bases and 0 bases, with 3 bases remaining between them. From germline, CDR1 is SGDLS and CDR2 YYNGEE. The CDR3 coding sequence is TGTGCCAGCAGCGCATCGAACACCGGGGAGCTGTTTTTT. Its translation is CASSASNTGELFF. The full variable domain, with the rest looked up from reference TRBV9 and TRBJ2-2, is DSGVTQTPKHLITATGQRVTLRCSPRSGDLSVYWYQQSLDQGLQFLIQYYNGEERAKGNILERFSAQQFPDLHSELNLSSLELGDSALYFCASSASNTGELFFGEGSRLTVL.

This rearrangement joins TRBV30 to TRBJ2-2, with TRBD2 as a possible D gene (5 bases). The CDR3 contains 14 residues. Trimming took off 1 base at V and 7 bases at J, with 13 bases between the two ends. Germline lookup yields CDR1 GTSNPN and CDR2 SVGIG (reference sequence). CDR3 in amino acids: CAWSESRAFGELFF. CDR3 DNA sequence: TGTGCCTGGAGTGAATCGAGGGCGTTCGGGGAGCTGTTTTTT.

V gene TRBV18 combines with J gene TRBJ2-1; D call uncertain. The CDR3 runs to 16 residues. V lost 4 bases, J lost 5 bases, and 18 bases lay in between. Germline V gene sequence: CDR1 KGHSH, CDR2 LQKENI. The CDR3 loop reads CASSRVAGRLDNEQFF. CDR3 nucleotides: TGTGCCAGCTCACGAGTCGCCGGGCGGCTCGACAATGAGCAGTTCTTC.

This clone was picked up a small number of times. The CDR3 DNA is TGCAGCGTTGGACAGGGAAGCGAGCAGTACTTC. It yields the protein CSVGQGSEQYF. The chain combines TRBV29-1 with TRBJ2-7, with TRBD1 matching over 7 bases. The CDR3 runs to 11 residues. Germline trimming cut 4 bases from V and 6 bases from J; bases unmatched to any gene: 3. CDR1 SQVTM and CDR2 ANQGSEA come from the germline V gene.

The chain uses TRBV20-1 and TRBJ1-4, with D unclear. Germline CDR1 DFQATT, CDR2 SNEGSKA (reference sequence). Deletions cut 3 bases from V and 0 bases from J, with 8 bases between. This CDR3 comprises 14 residues. The CDR3 reads CSASRGTTNEKLFF. The CDR3 DNA sequence: TGCAGTGCTAGTCGTGGCACAACTAATGAAAAACTGTTTTTT.

The rearrangement links TRBV6-2 or TRBV6-3 to TRBJ2-7; 8 positions match TRBD2. The CDR3 sequence is 15 residues long. Unmatched junction bases numbered 12, after V lost 6 bases and J lost 5 bases. CDR1 is MNHEY, CDR2 SVGEGT, per germline. CDR3 in DNA: TGTGCCAGCAGCCCCCCCACAGCGGGAGCTCACGAGCAGTACTTC. Amino acid sequence: CASSPPTAGAHEQYF.